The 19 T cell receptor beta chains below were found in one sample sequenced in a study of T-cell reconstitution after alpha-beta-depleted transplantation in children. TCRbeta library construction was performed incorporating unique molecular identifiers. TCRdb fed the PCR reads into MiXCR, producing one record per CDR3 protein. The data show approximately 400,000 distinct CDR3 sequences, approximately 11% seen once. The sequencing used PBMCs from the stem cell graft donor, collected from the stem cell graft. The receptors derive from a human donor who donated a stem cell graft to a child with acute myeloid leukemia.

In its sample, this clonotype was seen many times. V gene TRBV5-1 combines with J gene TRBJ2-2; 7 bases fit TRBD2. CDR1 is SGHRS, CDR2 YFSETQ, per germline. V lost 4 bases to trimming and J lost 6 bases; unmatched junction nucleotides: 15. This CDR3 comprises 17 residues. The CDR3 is CASSLGLEWFSPGELFF. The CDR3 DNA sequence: TGCGCCAGCAGCCTAGGACTAGAATGGTTCTCACCCGGGGAGCTGTTTTTT. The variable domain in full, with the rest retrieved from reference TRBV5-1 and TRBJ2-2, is KAGVTQTPRYLIKTRGQQVTLSCSPISGHRSVSWYQQTPGQGLQFLFEYFSETQRNKGNFPGRFSGRQFSNSRSEMNVSTLELGDSALYLCASSLGLEWFSPGELFFGEGSRLTVL.

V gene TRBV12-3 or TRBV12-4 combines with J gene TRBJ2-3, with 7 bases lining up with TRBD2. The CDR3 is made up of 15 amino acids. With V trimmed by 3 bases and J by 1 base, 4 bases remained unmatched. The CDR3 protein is CASSFQRGRTDTQYF. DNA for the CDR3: TGTGCCAGCAGTTTCCAGCGGGGACGCACAGATACGCAGTATTTT.

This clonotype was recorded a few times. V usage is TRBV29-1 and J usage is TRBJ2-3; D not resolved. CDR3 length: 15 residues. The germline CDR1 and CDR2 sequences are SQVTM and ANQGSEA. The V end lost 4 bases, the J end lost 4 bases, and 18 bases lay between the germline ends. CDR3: CSVAGGILTPDTQYF. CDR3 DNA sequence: TGCAGCGTTGCTGGCGGAATCCTGACCCCAGATACGCAGTATTTT.

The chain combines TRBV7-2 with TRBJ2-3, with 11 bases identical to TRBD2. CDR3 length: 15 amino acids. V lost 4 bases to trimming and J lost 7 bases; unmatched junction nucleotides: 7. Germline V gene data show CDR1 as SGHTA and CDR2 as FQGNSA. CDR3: CASSYGTSGPYTQYF. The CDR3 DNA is TGTGCCAGCAGCTATGGGACTAGCGGACCATATACGCAGTATTTT.

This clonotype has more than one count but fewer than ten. The DNA for the CDR3 is TGTGCCAGCGGGGGGGCCTACAATGAGCAGTTCTTC. Its translation is CASGGAYNEQFF. The V and J genes are TRBV12-3 or TRBV12-4 and TRBJ2-1, with 7 bases aligning to TRBD2. The CDR3 length is 12 residues. V lost 8 bases, J lost 2 bases, and 0 bases stayed unmatched.

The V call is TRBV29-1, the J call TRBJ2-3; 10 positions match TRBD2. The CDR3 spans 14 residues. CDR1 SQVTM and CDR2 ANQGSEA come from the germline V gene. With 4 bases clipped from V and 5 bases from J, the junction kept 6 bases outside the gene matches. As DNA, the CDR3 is TGCAGCGTTGGAGCGGGGGGGCCGAGAGATACGCAGTATTTT. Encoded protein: CSVGAGGPRDTQYF.

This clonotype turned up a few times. The CDR3 loop is CASSFDRDKKTQYF. CDR3 nucleotides: TGTGCCAGCAGCTTTGACAGGGACAAAAAGACCCAGTACTTC. The chain is built from TRBV7-2 and TRBJ2-5, with 7 bases that match TRBD1. Germline V gives CDR1 SGHTA, CDR2 FQGNSA. The J segment lost 6 bases and the V segment lost 3 bases, leaving 7 bases of the junction unmatched. This CDR3 has 14 residues.

This chain's CDR3 is CASSEGPENNEQFF. The CDR3 nucleotides are TGTGCCAGCAGTGAAGGGCCAGAAAACAATGAGCAGTTCTTC. The V gene is TRBV6-4, the J gene TRBJ2-1, with no clear D. Germline V gene data show CDR1 as MRHNA and CDR2 as SNTAGT. Between the trimmed V and J ends, which lost 3 bases and 5 bases, there was a span of 11 bases. The CDR3 totals 14 residues.

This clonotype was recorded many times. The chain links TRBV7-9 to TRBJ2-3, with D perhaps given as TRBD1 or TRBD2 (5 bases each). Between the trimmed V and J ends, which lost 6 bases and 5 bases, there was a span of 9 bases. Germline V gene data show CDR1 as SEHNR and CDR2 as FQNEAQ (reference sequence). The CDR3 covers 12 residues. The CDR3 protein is CASSWDQDTQYF. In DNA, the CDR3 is TGTGCCAGCAGTTGGGACCAAGATACGCAGTATTTT.

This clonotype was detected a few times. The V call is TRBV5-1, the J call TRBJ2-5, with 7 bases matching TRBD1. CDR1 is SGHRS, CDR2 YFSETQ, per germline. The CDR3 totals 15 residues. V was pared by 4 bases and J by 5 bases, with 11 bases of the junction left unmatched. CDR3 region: CASSPSRGRMETQYF. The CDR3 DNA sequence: TGCGCCAGCAGCCCAAGTAGGGGGCGGATGGAGACCCAGTACTTC. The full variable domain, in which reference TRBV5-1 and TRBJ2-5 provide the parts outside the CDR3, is KAGVTQTPRYLIKTRGQQVTLSCSPISGHRSVSWYQQTPGQGLQFLFEYFSETQRNKGNFPGRFSGRQFSNSRSEMNVSTLELGDSALYLCASSPSRGRMETQYFGPGTRLLVL.

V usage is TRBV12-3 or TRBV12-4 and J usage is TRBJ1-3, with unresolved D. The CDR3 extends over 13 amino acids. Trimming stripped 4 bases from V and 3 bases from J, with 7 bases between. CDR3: CASSSSGGNTIYF. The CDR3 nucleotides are TGTGCCAGCAGTTCATCGGGTGGAAACACCATATATTTT.

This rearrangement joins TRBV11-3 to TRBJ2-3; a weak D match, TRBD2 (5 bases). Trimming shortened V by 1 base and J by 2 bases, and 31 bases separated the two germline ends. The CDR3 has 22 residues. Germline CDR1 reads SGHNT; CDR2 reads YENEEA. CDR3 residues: CASSLVVGAGRLSSTNTDTQYF. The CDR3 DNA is TGTGCCAGCAGCTTAGTAGTAGGTGCGGGCCGCCTTTCCTCCACCAACACAGATACGCAGTATTTT.

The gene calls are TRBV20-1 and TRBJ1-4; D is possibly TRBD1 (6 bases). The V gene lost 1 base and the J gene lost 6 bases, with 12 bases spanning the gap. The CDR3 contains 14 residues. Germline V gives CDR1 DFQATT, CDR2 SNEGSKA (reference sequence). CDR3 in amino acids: CSARAWRGDEKLFF. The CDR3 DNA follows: TGCAGTGCTAGAGCATGGAGGGGGGATGAAAAACTGTTTTTT.

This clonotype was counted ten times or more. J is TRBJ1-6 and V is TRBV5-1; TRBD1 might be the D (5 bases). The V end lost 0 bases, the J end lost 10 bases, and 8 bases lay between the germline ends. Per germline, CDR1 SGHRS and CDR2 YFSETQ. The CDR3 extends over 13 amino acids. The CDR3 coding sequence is TGCGCCAGCAGCTTGGGCAGGGAATCACCCCTCCACTTT. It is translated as CASSLGRESPLHF.

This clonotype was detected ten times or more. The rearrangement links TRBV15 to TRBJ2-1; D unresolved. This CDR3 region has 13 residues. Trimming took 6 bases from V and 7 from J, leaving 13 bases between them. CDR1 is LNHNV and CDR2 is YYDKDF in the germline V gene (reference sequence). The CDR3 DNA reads TGTGCCACCAGGACTGGAGTGAAGAATGAGCAGTTCTTC. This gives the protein CATRTGVKNEQFF.

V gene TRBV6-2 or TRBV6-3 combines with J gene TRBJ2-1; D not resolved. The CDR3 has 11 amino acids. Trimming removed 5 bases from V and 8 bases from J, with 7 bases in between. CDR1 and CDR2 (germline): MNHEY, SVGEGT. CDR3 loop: CASSPLYEQFF. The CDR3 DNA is TGTGCCAGCAGTCCATTGTATGAGCAGTTCTTC.

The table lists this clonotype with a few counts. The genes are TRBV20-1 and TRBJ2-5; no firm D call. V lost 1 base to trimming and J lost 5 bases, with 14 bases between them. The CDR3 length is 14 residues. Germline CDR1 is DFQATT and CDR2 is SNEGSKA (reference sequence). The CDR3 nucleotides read TGCAGTGCTAGAGTCCGATCCAGTATGGAGACCCAGTACTTC. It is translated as CSARVRSSMETQYF.

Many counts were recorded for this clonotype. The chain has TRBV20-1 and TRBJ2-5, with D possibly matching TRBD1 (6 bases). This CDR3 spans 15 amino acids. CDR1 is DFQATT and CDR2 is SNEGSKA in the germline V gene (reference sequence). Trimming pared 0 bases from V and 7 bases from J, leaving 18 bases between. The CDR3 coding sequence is TGCAGTGCTAGAGATGGACTCGCGATAGGGGGGACCCAGTACTTC. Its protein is CSARDGLAIGGTQYF.

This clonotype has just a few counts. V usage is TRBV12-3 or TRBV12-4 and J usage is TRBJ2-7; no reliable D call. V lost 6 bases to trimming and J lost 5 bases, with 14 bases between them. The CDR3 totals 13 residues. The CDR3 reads CASRGQVGDEQYF. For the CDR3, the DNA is TGTGCCAGCAGAGGCCAGGTTGGCGACGAGCAGTACTTC.